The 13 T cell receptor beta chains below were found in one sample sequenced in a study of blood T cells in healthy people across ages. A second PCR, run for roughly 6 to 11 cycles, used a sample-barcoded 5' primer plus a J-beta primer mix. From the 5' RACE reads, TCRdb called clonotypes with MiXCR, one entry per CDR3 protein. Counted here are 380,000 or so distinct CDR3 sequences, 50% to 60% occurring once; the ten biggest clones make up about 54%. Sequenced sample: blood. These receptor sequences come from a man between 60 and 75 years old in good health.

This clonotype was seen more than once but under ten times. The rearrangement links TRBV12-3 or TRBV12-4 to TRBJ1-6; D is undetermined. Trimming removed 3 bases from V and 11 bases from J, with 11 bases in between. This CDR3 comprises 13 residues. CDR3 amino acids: CASSFDQRTPLHF. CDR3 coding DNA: TGTGCCAGCAGTTTCGATCAGAGGACACCCCTCCACTTT.

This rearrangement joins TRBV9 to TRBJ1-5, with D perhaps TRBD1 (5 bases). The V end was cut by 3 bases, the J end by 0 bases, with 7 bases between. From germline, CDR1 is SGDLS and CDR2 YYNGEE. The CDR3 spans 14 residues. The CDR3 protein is CASSADSSNQPQHF. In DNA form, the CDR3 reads TGTGCCAGCAGCGCCGACAGTAGCAATCAGCCCCAGCATTTT.

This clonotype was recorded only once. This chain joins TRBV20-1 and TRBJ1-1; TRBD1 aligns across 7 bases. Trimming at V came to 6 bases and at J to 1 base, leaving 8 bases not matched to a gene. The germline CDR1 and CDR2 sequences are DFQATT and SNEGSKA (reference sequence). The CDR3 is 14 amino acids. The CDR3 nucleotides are TGCAGTGCCGTACGAAACAGGGGGAACACTGAAGCTTTCTTT. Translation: CSAVRNRGNTEAFF.

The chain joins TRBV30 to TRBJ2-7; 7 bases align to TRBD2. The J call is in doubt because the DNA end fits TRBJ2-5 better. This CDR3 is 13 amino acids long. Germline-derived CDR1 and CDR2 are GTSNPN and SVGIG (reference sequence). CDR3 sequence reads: CARGSGLQETQYF. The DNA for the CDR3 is TGTGCCCGGGGTAGCGGGTTACAAGAGACCCAGTACTTC.

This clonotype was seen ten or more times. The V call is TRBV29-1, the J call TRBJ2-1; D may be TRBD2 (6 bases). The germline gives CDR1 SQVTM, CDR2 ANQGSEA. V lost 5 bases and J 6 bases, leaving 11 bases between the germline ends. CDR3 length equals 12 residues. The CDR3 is CSVTGGLNEQFF. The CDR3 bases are TGCAGCGTTACCGGGGGACTCAATGAGCAGTTCTTC.

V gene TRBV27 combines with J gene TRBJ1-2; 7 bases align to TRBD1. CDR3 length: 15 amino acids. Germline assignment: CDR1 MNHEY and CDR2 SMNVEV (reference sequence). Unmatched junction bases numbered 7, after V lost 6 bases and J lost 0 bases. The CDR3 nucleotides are TGTGCCAGCAGCCCACAGGGGCAAGCTAACTATGGCTACACCTTC. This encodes CASSPQGQANYGYTF.

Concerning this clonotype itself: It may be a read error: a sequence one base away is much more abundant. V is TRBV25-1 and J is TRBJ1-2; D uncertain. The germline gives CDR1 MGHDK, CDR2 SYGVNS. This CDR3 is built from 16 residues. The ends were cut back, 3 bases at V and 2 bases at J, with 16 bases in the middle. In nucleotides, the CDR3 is TGTGCCAGCAGTGATCGAGCCGGGTCTGGGAACTATGGCTACACCTTC. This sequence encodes CASSDRAGSGNYGYTF.

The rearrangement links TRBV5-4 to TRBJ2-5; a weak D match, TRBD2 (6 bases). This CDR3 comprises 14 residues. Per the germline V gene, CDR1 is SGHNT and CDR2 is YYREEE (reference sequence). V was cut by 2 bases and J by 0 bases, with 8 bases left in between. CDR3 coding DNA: TGTGCCAGCAGCTTAAAGCGGGACCAAGAGACCCAGTACTTC. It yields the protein CASSLKRDQETQYF.

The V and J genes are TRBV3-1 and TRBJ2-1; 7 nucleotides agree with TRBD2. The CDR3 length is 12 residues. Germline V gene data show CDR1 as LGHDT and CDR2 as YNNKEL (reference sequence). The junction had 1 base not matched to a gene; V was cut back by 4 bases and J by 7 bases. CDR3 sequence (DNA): TGTGCCAGCAGCCGACTAGCTAATGAGCAGTTCTTC. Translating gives CASSRLANEQFF.

CDR3 sequence (DNA): TGTGCCAGCAGCGCCTGGTCCCGTGGCACAGATACGCAGTATTTT. Its translation: CASSAWSRGTDTQYF. This chain joins TRBV7-2 and TRBJ2-3; D ambiguous. The CDR3 length is 15 residues. CDR1 and CDR2 from the germline V gene are SGHTA and FQGNSA. The V end lost 5 bases, the J end lost 1 base, and 13 bases lay between the germline ends.

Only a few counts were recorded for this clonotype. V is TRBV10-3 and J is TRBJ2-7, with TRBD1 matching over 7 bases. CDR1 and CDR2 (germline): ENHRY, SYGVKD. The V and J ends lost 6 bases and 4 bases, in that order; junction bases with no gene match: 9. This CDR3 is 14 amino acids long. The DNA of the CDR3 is TGTGCCATCAGCGAACTAACAGGGGCATACGAGCAGTACTTC. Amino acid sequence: CAISELTGAYEQYF.

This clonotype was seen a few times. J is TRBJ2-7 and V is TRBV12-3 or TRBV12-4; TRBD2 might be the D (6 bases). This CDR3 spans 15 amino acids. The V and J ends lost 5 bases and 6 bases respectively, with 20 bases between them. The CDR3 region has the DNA TGTGCCAGCAGTCCCCGAAAGGGTGCCGGGAGCGAGCAGTACTTC. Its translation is CASSPRKGAGSEQYF.

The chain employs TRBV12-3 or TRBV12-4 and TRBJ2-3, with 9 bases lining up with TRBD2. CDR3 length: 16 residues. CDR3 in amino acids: CASAAGLAMRTDTQYF. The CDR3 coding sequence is TGTGCTAGTGCCGCTGGACTAGCGATGCGCACAGATACGCAGTATTTT.